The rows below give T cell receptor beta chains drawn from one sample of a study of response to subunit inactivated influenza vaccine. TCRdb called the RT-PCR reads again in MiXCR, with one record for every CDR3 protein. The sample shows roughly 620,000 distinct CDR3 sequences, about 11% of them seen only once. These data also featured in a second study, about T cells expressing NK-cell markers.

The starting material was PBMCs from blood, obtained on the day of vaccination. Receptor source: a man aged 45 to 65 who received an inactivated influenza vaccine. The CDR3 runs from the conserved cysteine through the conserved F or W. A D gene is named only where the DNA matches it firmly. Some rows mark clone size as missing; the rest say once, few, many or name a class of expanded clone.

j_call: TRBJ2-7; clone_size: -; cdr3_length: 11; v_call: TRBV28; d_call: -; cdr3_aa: CASSPRGPQYF; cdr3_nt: TGTGCCAGCAGCCCTAGGGGACCCCAGTACTTC
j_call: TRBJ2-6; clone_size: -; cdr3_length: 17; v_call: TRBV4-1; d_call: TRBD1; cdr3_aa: CASSQNPSTGGANVLTF; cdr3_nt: TGCGCCAGCAGCCAAAACCCTTCGACAGGGGGGGCCAACGTCCTGACTTTC
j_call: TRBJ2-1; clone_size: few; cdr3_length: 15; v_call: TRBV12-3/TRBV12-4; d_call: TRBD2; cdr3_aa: CASSSTSGDHNEQFF; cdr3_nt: TGTGCCAGCAGTTCCACTAGCGGGGATCACAATGAGCAGTTCTTC
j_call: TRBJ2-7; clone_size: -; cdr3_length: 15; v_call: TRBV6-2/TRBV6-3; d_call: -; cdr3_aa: CASSQRHLSSYEQYF; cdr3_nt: TGTGCCAGCAGTCAAAGACACCTTTCCTCCTACGAGCAGTACTTC
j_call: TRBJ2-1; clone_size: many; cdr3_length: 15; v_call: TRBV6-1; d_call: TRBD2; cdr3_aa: CASSEFSGGYNEQFF; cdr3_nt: TGTGCCAGCAGTGAATTTAGCGGGGGCTACAATGAGCAGTTCTTC
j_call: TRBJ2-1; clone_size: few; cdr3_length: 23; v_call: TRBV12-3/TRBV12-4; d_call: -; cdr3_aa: CASRIARGATNNNNPYSYNEQFF; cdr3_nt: TGTGCCAGCAGGATAGCTCGGGGAGCGACCAACAACAACAACCCTTACTCCTACAATGAGCAGTTCTTC
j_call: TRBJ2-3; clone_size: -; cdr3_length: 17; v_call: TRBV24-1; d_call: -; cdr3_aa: CATSDFHRASSTDTQYF; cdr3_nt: TGTGCCACCAGTGATTTTCACAGGGCCTCTAGCACAGATACGCAGTATTTT
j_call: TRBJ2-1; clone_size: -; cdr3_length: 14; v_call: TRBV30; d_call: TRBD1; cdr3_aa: CAWSAQGAYNEQFF; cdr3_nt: TGTGCCTGGAGTGCACAGGGGGCCTACAATGAGCAGTTCTTC
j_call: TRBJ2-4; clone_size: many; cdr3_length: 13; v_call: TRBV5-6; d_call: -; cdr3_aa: CASSPVGGNIQYF; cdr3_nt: TGTGCCAGCAGCCCGGTGGGGGGTAACATTCAGTACTTC
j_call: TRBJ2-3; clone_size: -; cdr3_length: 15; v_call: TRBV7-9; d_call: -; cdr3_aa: CASSLDSLGADTQYF; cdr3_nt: TGTGCCAGCAGCTTAGACTCCCTCGGGGCAGATACGCAGTATTTT
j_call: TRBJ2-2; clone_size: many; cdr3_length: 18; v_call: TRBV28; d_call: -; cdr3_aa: CASSRSGMGATNTGELFF; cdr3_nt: TGTGCCAGCAGCCGGAGTGGGATGGGGGCGACCAACACCGGGGAGCTGTTTTTT
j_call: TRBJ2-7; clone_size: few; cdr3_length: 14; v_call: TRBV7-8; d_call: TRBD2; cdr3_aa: CASSLPTSGGVQYF; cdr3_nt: TGTGCCAGCAGCTTACCCACTAGCGGGGGGGTGCAGTACTTC
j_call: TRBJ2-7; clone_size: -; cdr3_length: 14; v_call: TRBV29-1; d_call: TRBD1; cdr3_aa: CSVGPGQATYEQYF; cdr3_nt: TGCAGCGTTGGACCGGGACAGGCAACCTACGAGCAGTACTTC
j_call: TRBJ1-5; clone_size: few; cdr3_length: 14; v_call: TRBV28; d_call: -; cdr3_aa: CASSTGTSNQPQHF; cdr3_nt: TGTGCCAGCAGCACCGGGACGAGCAATCAGCCCCAGCATTTT
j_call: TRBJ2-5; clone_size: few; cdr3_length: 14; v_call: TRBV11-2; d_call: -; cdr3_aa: CASSLLGPKETQYF; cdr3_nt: TGTGCCAGCAGCTTACTGGGACCCAAAGAGACCCAGTACTTC
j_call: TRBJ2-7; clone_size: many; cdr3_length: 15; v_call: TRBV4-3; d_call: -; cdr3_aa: CASSQDPWGSYEQYF; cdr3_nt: TGCGCCAGCAGCCAAGATCCCTGGGGTTCCTACGAGCAGTACTTC
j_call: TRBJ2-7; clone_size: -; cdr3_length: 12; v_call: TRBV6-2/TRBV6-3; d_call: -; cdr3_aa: CASRRQSYEQYF; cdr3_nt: TGTGCCAGCAGGCGGCAGAGCTACGAGCAGTACTTC
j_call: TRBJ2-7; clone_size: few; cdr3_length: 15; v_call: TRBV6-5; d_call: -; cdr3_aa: CASSYSGEGGYEQYF; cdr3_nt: TGTGCCAGCAGTTACTCAGGGGAGGGGGGCTACGAGCAGTACTTC
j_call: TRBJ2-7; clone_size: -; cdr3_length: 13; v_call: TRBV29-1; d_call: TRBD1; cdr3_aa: CSAGQGTTYEQYF; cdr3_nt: TGCAGCGCCGGACAGGGAACGACCTACGAGCAGTACTTC
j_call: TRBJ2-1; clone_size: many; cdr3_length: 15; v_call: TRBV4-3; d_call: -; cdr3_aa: CASSQDFTEYNEQFF; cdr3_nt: TGCGCCAGCAGCCAAGATTTTACAGAATACAATGAGCAGTTCTTC
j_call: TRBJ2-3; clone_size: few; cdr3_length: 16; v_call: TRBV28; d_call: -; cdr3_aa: CASSPRTTRILGTQYF; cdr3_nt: TGTGCCAGCAGCCCGCGGACAACCCGAATTCTTGGTACGCAGTATTTT
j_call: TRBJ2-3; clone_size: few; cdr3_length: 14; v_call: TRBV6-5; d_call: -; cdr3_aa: CASSSRGAGDTQYF; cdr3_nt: TGTGCCAGCAGTTCCCGGGGGGCCGGAGATACGCAGTATTTT